Listed below are T cell receptor beta chains from one sample, sequenced in a study of T cells of healthy individuals. TCRdb fed the 5' RACE reads into MiXCR, producing one record per CDR3 protein. Of 55,000 to 65,000 distinct CDR3 sequences detected, 16% appear once; the ten largest clones hold about 4.3%. Receptor source: a human donor in good health. Both conserved end residues are part of each CDR3. D genes are given only for firm matches. The size field is filled for only some rows; it gives once, few, many or a size class.

V	D	J	size	DNA	CDR3
TRBV4-1	TRBD2	TRBJ2-2	NA	TGCGCCAGCAGCCAGAAGACTAGCGGGAGGGCCGGGGAGCTGTTTTTT	CASSQKTSGRAGELFF
TRBV7-6	TRBD1	TRBJ2-5	many	TGTGCCAGTGGGACAGGGTCGGCTGAGACCCAGTACTTC	CASGTGSAETQYF
TRBV4-1	NA	TRBJ2-1	few	TGCGCCAGCAGCCAAGAGTTTGGTTGGGGAGGTGAGCAGTTCTTC	CASSQEFGWGGEQFF
TRBV5-6	NA	TRBJ1-6	NA	TGTGCCAGCAGCTTAAGGGCCTATTCACCCCTCCACTTT	CASSLRAYSPLHF
TRBV14	NA	TRBJ1-3	many	TGTGCCAGCAGCCGGACCTCTGGAAACACCATATATTTT	CASSRTSGNTIYF
TRBV9	NA	TRBJ1-1	many	TGTGCCAGCAGCGTAGTAGGCAGGGTCGGCACTGAAGCTTTCTTT	CASSVVGRVGTEAFF
TRBV7-9	NA	TRBJ1-2	many	TGTGCCAGCAGCTTAAGTAGCCACACCTTC	CASSLSSHTF
TRBV2	NA	TRBJ2-6	NA	TGTGCCAGCACCAATACCGGCTCTGGGGCCAACGTCCTGACTTTC	CASTNTGSGANVLTF
TRBV3-1	NA	TRBJ2-5	many	TGTGCCAGCAGCCAATTGGACAATCAAGAGACCCAGTACTTC	CASSQLDNQETQYF
TRBV6-5	NA	TRBJ2-2	many	TGTGCCAGCAGTTACGAGGGGGGCAACACCGGGGAGCTGTTTTTT	CASSYEGGNTGELFF
TRBV30	NA	TRBJ1-2	many	TGTGCCTGGAGTGTACGAGTAGGGCCGGGCTACACCTTC	CAWSVRVGPGYTF
TRBV6-5	NA	TRBJ2-7	few	TGTGCCAGCAGTTATGAGGGAGGGGGCGAGCAGTACTTC	CASSYEGGGEQYF
TRBV4-2	NA	TRBJ2-3	few	TGTGCCAGCAAATCTAGCCAAGGTTCAGATACGCAGTATTTT	CASKSSQGSDTQYF
TRBV28	TRBD2	TRBJ2-1	NA	TGTGCCAGCAGTTTAAATTCCCAGCGGGGGGGGGATGAGCAGTTCTTC	CASSLNSQRGGDEQFF
TRBV4-2	TRBD1	TRBJ1-1	few	TGTGCCAGCAGCCAAGCCCAAACAGGGGGGAGCACTGAAGCTTTCTTT	CASSQAQTGGSTEAFF
TRBV20-1	NA	TRBJ2-7	few	TGCAGTGCTAAAAACAGGGTTGGAATCCACGAGCAGTACTTC	CSAKNRVGIHEQYF